Listed below are T cell receptor beta chains from one sample, sequenced in a study of identifying expanded T cells in peripheral blood. Here immunoSEQ multiplex PCR was the method, and the copy in TCRdb shows in-frame clones only, minus some. This sample has about 100,000 clones, with about 87% found just once. Sequences were obtained from blood. Receptors were obtained from a person aged 18 to 69 in good health. Both conserved end residues are part of each CDR3. Each record gives: V gene, clone size, J gene, D gene, CDR3 protein, CDR3 DNA. D genes are given only for firm matches. Clone sizes are given selectively: once, few, many, or a class where the clone is expanded.

>TRBV27|-|TRBJ2-6|-
CASSHSGDSGTNVLTF
TGTGCCAGCAGCCACTCCGGGGACTCTGGGACCAACGTCCTGACTTTC
>TRBV5-6|once|TRBJ1-2|TRBD1
CASSWYRDSYGYTF
TGTGCCAGCAGCTGGTACCGGGACAGCTATGGCTACACCTTC
>TRBV4-3|-|TRBJ2-3|TRBD1
CASSQEFRTGDHTDTQYF
TGCGCCAGCAGCCAAGAATTTAGGACAGGGGACCACACAGATACGCAGTATTTT
>TRBV6-1|once|TRBJ2-1|TRBD2
CASSEPGLSNNEQFF
TGTGCCAGCAGTGAACCGGGACTAAGCAACAATGAGCAGTTCTTC
>TRBV5-1|-|TRBJ1-1|-
CASSLDLGGNTEAFF
TGCGCCAGCAGCTTGGATCTGGGAGGGAACACTGAAGCTTTCTTT
>TRBV7-3|-|TRBJ1-3|-
CASSLIPTRSPIYF
TGTGCCAGCAGCTTAATTCCTACTCGCTCTCCCATATATTTT
>TRBV11-2|-|TRBJ1-4|-
CASSLDLHSREKLFF
TGTGCCAGCAGCTTAGATCTCCACAGCCGGGAAAAACTGTTTTTT
>TRBV6-1|-|TRBJ1-2|-
CASSEVWNGYTF
TGTGCCAGCAGTGAAGTATGGAATGGCTACACCTTC
>TRBV27|-|TRBJ2-7|-
CASARGLFYEQYF
TGTGCCAGCGCCAGAGGACTGTTCTACGAGCAGTACTTC
>TRBV11-3|-|TRBJ1-1|-
CASSLLGTEAFF
TGTGCCAGCAGCTTATTGGGGACTGAAGCTTTCTTT
>TRBV5-1|-|TRBJ2-2|-
CASSLDLGELFF
TGCGCCAGCAGCTTGGATCTCGGGGAGCTGTTTTTT
>TRBV2|-|TRBJ1-1|-
CASSDVDRRNTEAFF
TGTGCCAGCAGTGACGTGGACAGAAGGAACACTGAAGCTTTCTTT
>TRBV27|-|TRBJ2-2|-
CASSLGTDTGELFF
TGTGCCAGCAGTCTGGGGACGGACACCGGGGAGCTGTTTTTT
>TRBV15|-|TRBJ2-7|-
CATSRDRGSYEQYF
TGTGCCACCAGCAGAGACAGGGGCTCCTACGAGCAGTACTTC
>TRBV10-3|-|TRBJ1-3|TRBD1
CAIRGQGDPTGNTIYF
TGTGCCATCAGGGGACAGGGGGACCCAACGGGAAACACCATATATTTT
>TRBV5-6|once|TRBJ1-4|-
CASSLVALRTNEKLFF
TGTGCCAGCAGCTTGGTCGCCCTCCGGACGAATGAAAAACTGTTTTTT
>TRBV29-1|-|TRBJ2-5|-
CSVGGGGTQYF
TGCAGCGTTGGGGGGGGCGGGACCCAGTACTTC
>TRBV7-2|-|TRBJ2-7|TRBD1
CASSLGEWGQGHEQYF
TGTGCCAGCAGCTTAGGGGAGTGGGGACAGGGCCACGAGCAGTACTTC
>TRBV7-9|-|TRBJ1-2|-
CASSPWTDNYGYTF
TGTGCCAGCAGCCCTTGGACGGATAACTATGGCTACACCTTC
>TRBV4-3|-|TRBJ2-1|TRBD1
CASSQVDRGLYNEQFF
TGCGCCAGCAGCCAGGTGGACAGGGGGCTTTACAATGAGCAGTTCTTC
>TRBV12-5|once|TRBJ2-3|TRBD2
CASGSPPESGGSTDTQYF
TGTGCTAGTGGTTCCCCCCCCGAGAGCGGGGGAAGCACAGATACGCAGTATTTT
>TRBV19|-|TRBJ1-2|-
CASSMKENYGYTF
TGTGCCAGTAGTATGAAGGAGAACTATGGCTACACCTTC
>TRBV5-1|-|TRBJ1-2|-
CASSVDPNYGYTF
TGCGCCAGCAGCGTCGACCCTAACTATGGCTACACCTTC
>TRBV5-6|-|TRBJ2-7|-
CASSLSGRTYEQYF
TGTGCCAGCAGCTTATCGGGCAGAACCTACGAGCAGTACTTC
>TRBV7-2|-|TRBJ2-7|-
CASSLEVGYEQYF
TGTGCCAGCAGCTTAGAAGTGGGCTACGAGCAGTACTTC
>TRBV5-1|-|TRBJ1-2|-
CASSLEGYGYTF
TGCGCCAGCAGCTTGGAGGGCTATGGCTACACCTTC
>TRBV11-3|-|TRBJ2-7|TRBD2
CASTPTSGRGEQYF
TGTGCCAGCACACCGACTAGCGGGAGAGGCGAGCAGTACTTC
>TRBV20-1|few|TRBJ1-2|-
CSATGPYGYTF
TGCAGTGCCACGGGCCCCTATGGCTACACCTTC
>TRBV5-1|-|TRBJ2-2|TRBD1
CASSWGQSVITGELFF
TGCGCCAGCAGCTGGGGACAGAGCGTAATCACCGGGGAGCTGTTTTTT
>TRBV2|once|TRBJ2-2|-
CASRTGQPTGELFF
TGTGCCAGCAGAACGGGACAACCAACCGGGGAGCTGTTTTTT
>TRBV11-2|-|TRBJ2-7|-
CASSLGPQGREQYF
TGTGCCAGCAGCTTAGGCCCCCAGGGACGCGAGCAGTACTTC
>TRBV18|-|TRBJ1-5|-
CASSPSNQPQHF
TGTGCCAGCTCACCCTCCAATCAGCCCCAGCATTTT
>TRBV11-2|-|TRBJ2-5|-
CASSLDYASRETQYF
TGTGCCAGCAGCTTAGATTATGCAAGTAGGGAGACCCAGTACTTC
>TRBV19|-|TRBJ1-1|-
CASIFGGERNTEAFF
TGTGCCAGTATCTTCGGAGGAGAGCGGAACACTGAAGCTTTCTTT
>TRBV29-1|-|TRBJ1-2|-
CSVEAGVQPNYGYTF
TGCAGCGTTGAGGCAGGGGTTCAACCGAACTATGGCTACACCTTC
>TRBV7-9|few|TRBJ1-6|-
CASSGSGSVNSPLHF
TGTGCCAGCAGCGGCAGCGGGTCGGTTAATTCACCCCTCCACTTT
>TRBV30|-|TRBJ1-2|-
CAWSKGQLNYGYTF
TGTGCCTGGAGTAAGGGGCAGCTCAACTATGGCTACACCTTC
>TRBV5-4|-|TRBJ2-2|-
CASSWGTGDAGELFF
TGTGCCAGCAGCTGGGGGACGGGGGACGCCGGGGAGCTGTTTTTT
>TRBV4-3|-|TRBJ1-2|TRBD1
CASSQDRTGGADGYTF
TGCGCCAGCAGCCAAGATCGGACAGGGGGCGCAGATGGCTACACCTTC
>TRBV7-7|-|TRBJ2-7|TRBD1
CASSLGQGTSYEQYF
TGTGCCAGCAGCCTCGGACAGGGGACATCCTACGAGCAGTACTTC
>TRBV19|-|TRBJ1-5|TRBD1
CATSRGRGLYYSNQPQHF
TGTGCCACCAGTCGGGGCAGGGGGCTTTATTATAGCAATCAGCCCCAGCATTTT
>TRBV5-3|-|TRBJ1-1|-
CASTPFGKPGLDTEAFF
TGTGCCTCCACTCCATTCGGAAAGCCGGGACTTGACACTGAAGCTTTCTTT
>TRBV5-1|-|TRBJ2-7|TRBD2
CASSPIGRGSSYEQYF
TGCGCCAGCAGCCCCATTGGGCGGGGGAGCTCCTACGAGCAGTACTTC
>TRBV5-6|-|TRBJ2-7|-
CASSFGTDPYEQYF
TGTGCCAGCAGCTTCGGGACCGATCCCTACGAGCAGTACTTC
>TRBV5-4|-|TRBJ2-1|TRBD2
CASSLGLAGVLNEQFF
TGTGCCAGCAGCCTCGGACTAGCGGGAGTTTTGAATGAGCAGTTCTTC
>TRBV6-1|-|TRBJ2-2|TRBD1
CASSAQGYTGELFF
TGTGCCAGCAGTGCACAGGGGTACACCGGGGAGCTGTTTTTT
>TRBV19|-|TRBJ2-2|TRBD2
CASSDSGVGAGELFF
TGTGCCAGTAGTGATAGCGGGGTGGGCGCCGGGGAGCTGTTTTTT
>TRBV11-3|-|TRBJ2-2|-
CASSPLGPNTGELFF
TGTGCCAGCAGCCCGTTGGGTCCGAACACCGGGGAGCTGTTTTTT
>TRBV7-8|-|TRBJ1-6|TRBD1
CASSSTGTVNSPLHF
TGTGCCAGCAGCTCAACCGGGACAGTAAATTCACCCCTCCACTTT
>TRBV18|-|TRBJ1-1|TRBD1
CASSRETGRTEAFF
TGTGCCAGCTCCCGAGAGACAGGGAGGACTGAAGCTTTCTTT
>TRBV19|-|TRBJ1-5|TRBD1
CASSRPWGDSLNQPQHF
TGTGCCAGTAGTAGACCTTGGGGGGACAGTCTCAATCAGCCCCAGCATTTT
>TRBV6-5|-|TRBJ1-1|-
CASRDQGEDTEAFF
TGTGCCAGCAGGGATCAGGGCGAGGACACTGAAGCTTTCTTT
>TRBV10-1|-|TRBJ2-2|TRBD1
CASIDREESGELFF
TGCGCCAGCATTGACAGGGAAGAATCCGGGGAGCTGTTTTTT
>TRBV6-1|-|TRBJ1-2|TRBD1
CASSTRDRAGGYTF
TGTGCCAGCAGTACCCGAGACAGGGCTGGGGGCTACACCTTC
>TRBV19|-|TRBJ2-1|TRBD2
CASSPGAGGLPEQFF
TGTGCCAGTAGCCCGGGGGCGGGAGGGCTACCTGAGCAGTTCTTC